This T cell receptor beta chain stems from a study of long-term antiretroviral therapy in people with HIV. Study results and limitations: Absence of data on ART adherence, viral resistance or therapy changes was noted.

At least one PBMC sample before ART and at least two after were required. Samples were assayed with immunoSEQ v3.0 at survey level. The method was immunoSEQ multiplex PCR; TCRdb's version includes in-frame clones alone and lacks a portion of them. The table records tens of thousands of clones, about 80% of them present only once. This CDR3 spans 13 amino acids. Germline lookup yields CDR1 SGHTA and CDR2 FQGNSA. V was shortened by 1 base and J by 6 bases, with 10 bases between the two germline ends. With respect to this clone: Its antigen is currently unknown.

Sample: unsorted PBMCs, taken 0.3 years after starting antiretroviral therapy. The chain carries TRBV7-2 and TRBJ2-7; D unresolved. This sequence originates from a middle-aged man with HIV. The CDR3 DNA reads as TGTGCCAGCAGCTTAGTGAGAGGCGCCGAGCAGTACTTC. Translating gives CASSLVRGAEQYF.